The next 8 T cell receptor beta chains were all read from a single sample in a study of blood T cells in healthy people across ages. Next came a second PCR, run for roughly 6 to 11 cycles, which used a sample-barcoded 5' primer along with a J-beta primer mix. TCRdb independently ran MiXCR on the 5' RACE reads; one entry per CDR3 protein. Among 650,000 to 1,000,000 distinct CDR3 sequences listed, around 36% were seen once. Sequenced: blood. Receptors originate from a man between 18 and 35 years old in good health.

As to this clonotype: The junction differs from germline at one of its ends, possibly a read error. The chain has TRBV7-2 and TRBJ2-3; no definite D call. The germline V gene encodes CDR1 SGHTA and CDR2 FQGNSA. The CDR3 totals 11 residues. The CDR3 coding sequence is TGTGCCAGCAGTTACACGGATACGCGGTATTTT. Amino acid sequence: CASSYTDTRYF. The variable domain in full, completed from reference TRBV7-2 and TRBJ2-3, reads GAGVSQSPSNKVTEKGKDVELRCDPISGHTALYWYRQSLGQGLEFLIYFQGNSAPDKSGLPSDRFSAERTGGSVSTLTIQRTQQEDSAVYLCASSYTDTRYFGPGTRLTVL.

The rearrangement joins TRBV20-1 to TRBJ1-5; TRBD1 matches 9 bases. J was trimmed by 4 bases and V by 2 bases; bases with no gene match: 6. The CDR3 has 15 residues. Germline CDR1 reads DFQATT; CDR2 reads SNEGSKA (reference sequence). CDR3 in DNA: TGCAGTGCTAGACCCTCCGGGACAGGGAATCAGCCCCAGCATTTT. Translated, it gives CSARPSGTGNQPQHF.

This clonotype has only a few counts. The gene calls are TRBV27 and TRBJ1-1; D gene unclear. This CDR3 region has 13 residues. V was trimmed by 7 bases and J by 1 base, leaving 10 bases between them. Germline CDR1 reads MNHEY; CDR2 reads SMNVEV (reference sequence). In DNA, the CDR3 is TGTGCCAGCACCGACGGCGGGAACACTGAAGCTTTCTTT. It yields the protein CASTDGGNTEAFF.

This clonotype appeared a few times. The rearrangement uses TRBV6-5 and TRBJ1-2; 7 nucleotides line up with TRBD1. The V segment lost 6 bases and the J segment 1 base; nucleotides outside the gene matches: 5. Germline assignment: CDR1 MNHEY and CDR2 SVGAGI. The CDR3 covers 14 residues. CDR3 sequence (DNA): TGTGCCAGCAGCGGGACAGCGCTTAACTATGGCTACACCTTC. Protein: CASSGTALNYGYTF.

The chain joins TRBV20-1 to TRBJ1-2; D might be TRBD1 (5 bases). Germline CDR1 and CDR2: DFQATT and SNEGSKA (reference sequence). This CDR3 contains 17 residues. V was cut by 1 base and J by 5 bases, with 23 bases left in between. The CDR3 DNA is TGCAGTGCTAGAGGCTTCGGACGGCGCGAGGGACGATATGGCTACACCTTC. Amino acids: CSARGFGRREGRYGYTF.

The gene calls are TRBV20-1 and TRBJ2-5; D unclear. The CDR3 loop spans 12 amino acids. CDR1 DFQATT and CDR2 SNEGSKA come from the germline V gene (reference sequence). V was clipped by 6 bases and J by 11 bases, with 19 bases between them. The CDR3 sequence: CSASDPYNEQYF. The DNA for the CDR3 is TGCAGTGCCTCGGACCCATACAATGAGCAGTACTTC.

The sample holds many counts of this clonotype. The chain employs TRBV5-1 and TRBJ2-3, with TRBD1 matching 7 bases. V was clipped by 4 bases and J by 2 bases; unmatched bases: 10. Germline V CDR1 and CDR2: SGHRS, YFSETQ. The CDR3 totals 16 residues. CDR3 amino acids: CASSNYGTALTDTQYF. CDR3 nucleotide sequence: TGCGCCAGCAGCAATTACGGGACAGCCCTCACAGATACGCAGTATTTT.

This clonotype turned up a few times. V is TRBV27 and J is TRBJ1-5; TRBD1 aligns across 7 bases. The CDR3 totals 17 residues. Germline V lookup: CDR1 MNHEY, CDR2 SMNVEV (reference sequence). V gave up 4 bases and J gave up 0 bases; unmatched junction bases: 9. CDR3 sequence: CASSSKDRSDSNQPQHF. The CDR3 coding sequence is TGTGCCAGCAGTTCCAAGGACAGGTCGGATAGCAATCAGCCCCAGCATTTT.